The 3 T cell receptor beta chains given below trace back to one sample, sequenced in a study of T-cell reconstitution after alpha-beta-depleted transplantation in children. The TCRbeta library incorporated unique molecular identifiers. Using its own MiXCR run on the PCR reads, TCRdb lists one record per CDR3 protein. The data show approximately 240,000 distinct CDR3 sequences, 9.7% seen once. Specimen: PBMCs from the stem cell graft donor, collected from the stem cell graft. These receptors were obtained from a human donor who donated a stem cell graft to a child with SCID.

This rearrangement joins TRBV24-1 to TRBJ2-3; TRBD2 agrees at 9 bases. The CDR3 contains 16 residues. From germline, CDR1 is KGHDR and CDR2 SFDVKD. The trim removed 5 bases at V and 2 bases at J, leaving 7 bases unmatched. CDR3 DNA: TGTGCCACCAGTGTCCCGACTAGCGGTAACACAGATACGCAGTATTTT. Translating it yields CATSVPTSGNTDTQYF.

This clonotype has ten or more counts. The chain couples TRBV7-2 to TRBJ2-5; 7 nucleotides agree with TRBD2. CDR3 length equals 15 residues. Per the germline V gene, CDR1 is SGHTA and CDR2 is FQGNSA. Losses at the gene ends were 4 bases for V and 2 bases for J; bases not matched to a gene: 7. The CDR3 reads CASSSTGTTQETQYF. The DNA for the CDR3 is TGTGCCAGCAGCTCAACCGGGACTACACAAGAGACCCAGTACTTC.

This chain connects TRBV5-1 to TRBJ1-6; D may be TRBD1 (5 bases). This CDR3 is built from 16 residues. The germline gives CDR1 SGHRS, CDR2 YFSETQ. V lost 4 bases, J lost 7 bases, and 18 bases lay in between. CDR3 bases: TGCGCCAGCAGCGGTGGGGGGACGGCTATGAATTCACCCCTCCACTTT. Its protein product is CASSGGGTAMNSPLHF.